The rows below give T cell receptor beta chains drawn from one sample of a study of blood T cells in healthy people across ages. TCRdb used MiXCR to reprocess the 5' RACE reads, holding one entry per CDR3 protein. Of more than 450,000 distinct CDR3 sequences listed, about 26% are singletons. The same sample was also studied in work on T cells of mothers and their children.

The sequencing input was blood. Every receptor here comes from a boy aged 2-15 years in good health. The conserved cysteine and the conserved F or W are not part of the CDR3 here. The D gene is left open where the match is weak.

d_call j_call v_call cdr3_aa
. TRBJ2-7 TRBV20-1 SASLEPREQY
. . TRBV29-1 SVGRHSEQY
. TRBJ2-1 TRBV2 ASSEPLAAYNEQF
. TRBJ2-4 TRBV20-1 SAQGTSFSKNIQY
. TRBJ1-2 TRBV7-9 ASSLLGYT
TRBD1 TRBJ2-6 TRBV29-1 SVAWSGQGTITGANVLT
TRBD2 TRBJ2-5 TRBV7-9 ASSQSGSWETQY
. TRBJ2-3 TRBV10-2 ASSEERYDTQY
. TRBJ2-3 TRBV11-2 ASSLLSTQY
. . TRBV7-2 ASSPRGSGQETQY
. TRBJ2-7 TRBV6-2/TRBV6-3 ASSPPRGSYEQY
TRBD2 . TRBV12-3/TRBV12-4 ASSLREPAYEQY
. TRBJ1-2 TRBV7-2 ASSTPFGGYGYT
. TRBJ2-1 TRBV2 ASDDRNYNEQF
. TRBJ2-7 TRBV15 ATSDGATYEQY
. TRBJ1-6 TRBV7-6 ASSGIESSYNSPLH
. . TRBV5-1 ASSPIEGHRDEQF
TRBD1 TRBJ2-1 TRBV10-3 AISPIGQGGYEQF
. TRBJ1-5 TRBV20-1 SARDGLSNQPQH
TRBD1 TRBJ2-1 TRBV2 ASSTQQGGGYNEQF
. TRBJ2-5 TRBV6-2/TRBV6-3 ASSYSRLARDTQETQY
. TRBJ2-4 TRBV7-2 ASSKAGTVAKNIQY
TRBD2 TRBJ2-1 TRBV30 AWSVVGGRYNEQF
TRBD2 . TRBV6-6 ASSYSPGLAYEQY
TRBD1 TRBJ2-5 TRBV2 ASSGDRTQETQY
. TRBJ2-5 TRBV7-9 ASSPLSETQY
. TRBJ1-6 TRBV30 AWRPGRGVSYNSPLH
. TRBJ1-2 TRBV30 AWSGRADYGYT
. TRBJ2-3 TRBV3-1 ASSDTLAESTDTQY
. TRBJ2-7 TRBV4-1 ASSQVPGETYEQY
. TRBJ2-3 TRBV10-2 ASSERGGRRVDTQY
TRBD2 TRBJ2-1 TRBV11-3 ASGGTSGRASNEQF
. TRBJ2-6 TRBV19 ASSIRTSGANVLT
. TRBJ1-6 TRBV6-1 ASSDFLLGISPLH
. TRBJ1-4 TRBV5-1 ASSFDRTRHKLL
. TRBJ2-3 TRBV7-9 ASSWTHTQY
. TRBJ1-4 TRBV3-1 ASSRTWPNEKPF
TRBD2 . TRBV5-1 ASRVLPTSGYEQY